This paragraph covers one T cell receptor beta chain sequence. The antigen is not known. CDR1 and CDR2 (germline): SGHRS, YFSETQ. The V and J ends lost 3 bases and 4 bases, in that order; junction bases with no gene match: 12. This CDR3 spans 16 amino acids. The data stem from a study of OX40 agonist ivuxolimab in advanced cancers. As for the study in general: The drug used for patients, ivuxolimab, was an agonistic anti-OX40 (CD134) antibody. Notes on the study in general: At 0.1 to 3.0 mg/kg and by week 6, CD4+ and CD8+ T cells in the blood had expanded clonally. CD8+ T cells averaged more expanded clones than CD4+.

Using immunoSEQ multiplex PCR, the repertoire was profiled, and TCRdb retains in-frame clones only, with some absent. The sample lists approximately 86,000 clones; about 86% were seen once. The material was CD4+ or CD8+ T cells sorted from blood, obtained in a trial of the OX40 agonist ivuxolimab. The source of this sequence is an adult with an advanced solid tumor such as melanoma, head and neck, liver or kidney cancer. The gene calls are TRBV5-1 and TRBJ1-2; 7 bases align to TRBD1. In DNA, the CDR3 is TGCGCCAGCAGCTCTACACCGACAGGGTTTGGCTATGGCTACACCTTC. This sequence encodes CASSSTPTGFGYGYTF.